The 11 T cell receptor beta chains below were found in one sample sequenced in a study of Ad26.COV2.S vaccination and SARS-CoV-2 variants. Specified treatment: 19 received Ad26.COV2.S at low or high dose, single or two shots; about 5 received placebo; per-sample allocation not given. Sampling occurred on day 63 after the first vaccine or placebo injection. Libraries were prepared by immunoSEQ multiplex PCR; TCRdb keeps only in-frame clonotypes and omits some of them. The data hold hundreds of thousands of clones, with roughly 90% observed a single time. Here the sequenced sample was peripheral blood, taken in a trial of Ad26.COV2.S vaccine versus placebo. All receptors come from a person between 18 and 65 years old who received the Ad26.COV2.S COVID-19 vaccine or a placebo.

The V and J genes are TRBV27 and TRBJ1-1, with D maybe TRBD1 (6 bases). Germline lookup yields CDR1 MNHEY and CDR2 SMNVEV (reference sequence). Trimming took off 5 bases at V and 1 base at J, with 17 bases between the two ends. CDR3 size: 16 residues. This CDR3 is CASSGRGEGRNTEAFF. The CDR3, as DNA: TGTGCCAGCAGTGGAAGGGGGGAGGGCCGGAACACTGAAGCTTTCTTT.

The V call is TRBV27, the J call TRBJ2-5, with D perhaps matching TRBD1 (6 bases). This CDR3 comprises 15 residues. Trimming cost V 0 bases and J 4 bases, with 12 bases left between them. Germline CDR1 and CDR2: MNHEY and SMNVEV (reference sequence). CDR3 DNA: TGTGCCAGCAGTTTATCGCAGTGGGGGCGAGAGACCCAGTACTTC. Amino acid sequence: CASSLSQWGRETQYF.

A single count supports this clone. The chain combines TRBV28 with TRBJ1-1, with D possibly TRBD1 on 5 matching bases. This CDR3 spans 15 amino acids. Per germline, CDR1 MDHEN and CDR2 SYDVKM. V was pared by 1 base and J by 3 bases, with 12 bases between. This CDR3 reads CASSLYHRGHTEAFF. The CDR3 nucleotides are TGTGCCAGCAGTTTATACCACCGGGGCCACACTGAAGCTTTCTTT.

The chain is built from TRBV6-7 and TRBJ2-7; TRBD2 agrees at 9 bases. TRBV6-7 is identified as an open reading frame with a role that is uncertain. The J segment lost 7 bases and the V segment lost 2 bases, leaving 6 bases of the junction unmatched. The CDR3 sequence is 14 residues long. The CDR3 DNA sequence: TGTGCCAGCAGTTACGCGGGAGGGCCTCGGGAGCAGTACTTC. Residues: CASSYAGGPREQYF.

This clone was detected a few times. The chain recombines TRBV28 with TRBJ1-5; 8 bases match TRBD1. Losses at the gene ends were 7 bases for V and 2 bases for J; bases not matched to a gene: 4. Germline V lookup: CDR1 MDHEN, CDR2 SYDVKM. The CDR3 is 14 residues long. The CDR3 DNA reads TGTGCCAGCAAACAGACAGGGGGCAATCAGCCCCAGCATTTT. As protein: CASKQTGGNQPQHF. Full variable domain (rest looked up from reference TRBV28 and TRBJ1-5): DVKVTQSSRYLVKRTGEKVFLECVQDMDHENMFWYRQDPGLGLRLIYFSYDVKMKEKGDIPEGYSVSREKKERFSLILESASTNQTSMYLCASKQTGGNQPQHFGDGTRLSIL.

This sequence joins TRBV5-6 and TRBJ1-6; D might be TRBD1 (5 bases). Germline V gene lookup returns CDR1 SGHDT and CDR2 YYEEEE. The CDR3 is 15 residues long. V was pared by 0 bases and J by 6 bases, with 10 bases between. Here the CDR3 DNA reads TGTGCCAGCAGCTTGGGGCTAGGGGTTAATTCACCCCTCCACTTT. Translated: CASSLGLGVNSPLHF. Full variable domain (missing parts from reference TRBV5-6 and TRBJ1-6): DAGVTQSPTHLIKTRGQQVTLRCSPKSGHDTVSWYQQALGQGPQFIFQYYEEEERQRGNFPDRFSGHQFPNYSSELNVNALLLGDSALYLCASSLGLGVNSPLHFGNGTRLTVT.

The V and J genes are TRBV5-1 and TRBJ1-1; D ambiguous. The ends were cut back, 6 bases at V and 0 bases at J, with 12 bases in the middle. The CDR3 has 14 residues. Per germline, CDR1 SGHRS and CDR2 YFSETQ. As DNA, the CDR3 is TGCGCCAGCACTCTGGGTGGGATGAACACTGAAGCTTTCTTT. Protein: CASTLGGMNTEAFF.

This chain links TRBV7-9 with TRBJ2-1, with TRBD1 matching 9 bases. V lost 8 bases to trimming and J lost 4 bases; unmatched junction nucleotides: 6. The CDR3 sequence is 14 residues long. Germline V lookup: CDR1 SEHNR, CDR2 FQNEAQ (reference sequence). The chain's CDR3 is CASQADRGYNEQFF. CDR3 coding DNA: TGTGCCAGCCAAGCGGACAGGGGTTACAATGAGCAGTTCTTC.

The V call is TRBV5-1, the J call TRBJ2-2, with 7 bases matching TRBD1. Germline lookup yields CDR1 SGHRS and CDR2 YFSETQ. This CDR3 contains 13 residues. V gave up 4 bases and J gave up 6 bases; unmatched junction bases: 3. Written as DNA, the CDR3 is TGCGCCAGCAGCGAACAGGGGCCCGGGGAGCTGTTTTTT. Protein product: CASSEQGPGELFF.

This chain connects TRBV23-1 to TRBJ1-2; 7 nucleotides align to TRBD1. TRBV23-1 counts as an open reading frame of uncertain function. The V and J ends lost 7 bases and 7 bases, in that order; junction bases with no gene match: 18. This CDR3 contains 16 residues. This chain's CDR3 is CASTKRQGRGVSGYTF. The CDR3 region has the DNA TGCGCCAGCACTAAACGACAGGGTCGGGGTGTATCTGGCTACACCTTC.

V is TRBV6-2 or TRBV6-3 and J is TRBJ2-2; D gene unclear. The CDR3 is 13 amino acids. From germline, CDR1 is MNHEY and CDR2 SVGEGT. Trimming removed 3 bases from V and 6 bases from J, with 8 bases in between. In DNA form, the CDR3 reads TGTGCCAGCAGTTATGGGTTTGCCGGGGAGCTGTTTTTT. This gives the protein CASSYGFAGELFF.